The 8 T cell receptor beta chains reported below all come from one sample, sequenced in a study of T cells after yellow fever vaccination. From the 5' RACE reads, TCRdb called clonotypes with MiXCR, one entry per CDR3 protein. This table has more than 450,000 distinct CDR3 sequences, roughly 22% appearing once. The sample here was PBMCs, taken 21 days after the first yellow fever vaccination. Receptors originate from a man between 18 and 29 years old who received the YFV17D yellow fever vaccine.

The genes are TRBV12-3 or TRBV12-4 and TRBJ2-2; D remains ambiguous. V lost 7 bases to trimming and J lost 0 bases, with 12 bases between them. This CDR3 contains 15 residues. The DNA for the CDR3 is TGTGCCAGCACTAAGAACTGGCCGAACACCGGGGAGCTGTTTTTT. Protein sequence: CASTKNWPNTGELFF.

The CDR3 region has the DNA TGTGCCAGCAGCCCCCCGGGGACTAGCGGCAATGAGCAGTTCTTC. Encoded protein: CASSPPGTSGNEQFF. This chain links TRBV7-9 with TRBJ2-1; 11 bases are a match to TRBD2. The V segment lost 5 bases and the J segment 6 bases; nucleotides outside the gene matches: 6. Germline loops: CDR1 SEHNR, CDR2 FQNEAQ (reference sequence). This CDR3 is 15 amino acids long.

In this sample, this clonotype turned up a few times. The genes are TRBV2 and TRBJ2-7; D might be TRBD1 (6 bases). From germline, CDR1 is SNHLY and CDR2 FYNNEI. Trimming stripped 5 bases from V and 0 bases from J, with 11 bases between. The CDR3 length is 14 residues. In DNA, the CDR3 is TGTGCCAGCAGTAGGACAGTCTTCTCCTACGAGCAGTACGTC. Its translation is CASSRTVFSYEQYV.

This clonotype was observed at least ten times. This chain links TRBV29-1 with TRBJ2-7; TRBD1 or TRBD2 may be the D gene (5 bases each). The CDR3 has 14 amino acids. V lost 4 bases and J lost 3, with 16 bases in between. CDR1 is SQVTM, CDR2 ANQGSEA, per germline. CDR3 DNA sequence: TGCAGCGTTGGGGAGCCGGGACGTCTCTACGAGCAGTACTTC. Protein sequence: CSVGEPGRLYEQYF.

The rearrangement uses TRBV12-3 or TRBV12-4 and TRBJ1-1; weak D call: TRBD1 (5 bases). The CDR3 spans 15 residues. V lost 8 bases and J lost 0, with 16 bases in between. The CDR3 here is CASGWTGHLNTEAFF. The CDR3 DNA reads as TGTGCCAGCGGATGGACCGGACACTTGAACACTGAAGCTTTCTTT.

The V and J genes are TRBV6-5 and TRBJ2-1; 13 nucleotides agree with TRBD2. CDR3 length: 15 amino acids. Germline V gene lookup returns CDR1 MNHEY and CDR2 SVGAGI. The ends lost 4 bases at V and 9 bases at J; junction bases unmatched: 6. This CDR3 is CASSSRTSGGGEQFF. The CDR3 nucleotides are TGTGCCAGCAGTTCTAGGACTAGCGGGGGAGGTGAGCAGTTCTTC.

The chain employs TRBV4-3 and TRBJ2-5; 10 positions match TRBD1. Germline trimming cut 3 bases from V and 4 bases from J; bases unmatched to any gene: 8. The CDR3 totals 16 residues. Germline V CDR1 and CDR2: LGHNA, YSLEER. The CDR3 spells CASSHPRDRGRETQYF. CDR3 in DNA: TGCGCCAGCAGCCATCCCCGCGACAGGGGGCGAGAGACCCAGTACTTC.

This clonotype has just a few counts. The rearrangement joins TRBV27 to TRBJ1-2; 8 bases match TRBD1. From germline, CDR1 is MNHEY and CDR2 SMNVEV (reference sequence). The ends lost 6 bases at V and 8 bases at J; junction bases unmatched: 8. The CDR3 runs to 13 residues. The CDR3 is CASRLGQVGGYTF. The CDR3 region has the DNA TGTGCCAGCAGGCTGGGACAGGTGGGGGGCTACACCTTC.